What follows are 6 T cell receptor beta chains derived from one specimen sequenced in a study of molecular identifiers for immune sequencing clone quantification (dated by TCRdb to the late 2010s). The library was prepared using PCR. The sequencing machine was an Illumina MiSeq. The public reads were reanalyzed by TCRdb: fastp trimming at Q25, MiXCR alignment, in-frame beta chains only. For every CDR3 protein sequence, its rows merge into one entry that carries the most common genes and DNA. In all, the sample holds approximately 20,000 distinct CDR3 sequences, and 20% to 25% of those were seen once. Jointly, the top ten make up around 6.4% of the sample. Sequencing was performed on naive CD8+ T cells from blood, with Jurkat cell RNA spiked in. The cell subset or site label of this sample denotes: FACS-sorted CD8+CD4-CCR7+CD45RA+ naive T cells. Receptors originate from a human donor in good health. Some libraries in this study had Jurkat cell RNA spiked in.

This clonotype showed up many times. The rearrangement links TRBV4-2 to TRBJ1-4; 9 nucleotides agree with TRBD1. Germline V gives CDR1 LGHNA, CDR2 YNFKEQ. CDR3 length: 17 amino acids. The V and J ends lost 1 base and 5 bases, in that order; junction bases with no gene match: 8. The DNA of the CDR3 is TGTGCCAGCAGCCAAGGGTCGGGCGGGACAGGGAATGAAAAACTGTTTTTT. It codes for CASSQGSGGTGNEKLFF.

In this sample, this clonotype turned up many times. The CDR3 region has the DNA TGTGCCAGTATTGGTCCTAATCAGCCCCAGCATTTT. Translated: CASIGPNQPQHF. This rearrangement joins TRBV19 to TRBJ1-5; the D is unclear. The CDR3 is made up of 12 amino acids. CDR1 is LNHDA and CDR2 is SQIVND in the germline V gene (reference sequence). Trimming left V 7 bases short and J 4 bases short, with 8 bases between.

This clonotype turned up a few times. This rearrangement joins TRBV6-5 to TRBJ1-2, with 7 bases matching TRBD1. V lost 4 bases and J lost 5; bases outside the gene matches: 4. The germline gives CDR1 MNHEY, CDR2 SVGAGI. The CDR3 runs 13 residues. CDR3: CASSLGTAYGYTF. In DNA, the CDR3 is TGTGCCAGCAGTTTGGGGACAGCTTATGGCTACACCTTC.

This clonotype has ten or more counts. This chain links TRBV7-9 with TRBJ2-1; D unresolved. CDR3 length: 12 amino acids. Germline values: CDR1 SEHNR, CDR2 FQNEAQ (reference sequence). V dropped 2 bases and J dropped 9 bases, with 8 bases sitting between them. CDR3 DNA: TGTGCCAGCAGCTTAAGGGTTAGTGAGCAGTTCTTC. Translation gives CASSLRVSEQFF.

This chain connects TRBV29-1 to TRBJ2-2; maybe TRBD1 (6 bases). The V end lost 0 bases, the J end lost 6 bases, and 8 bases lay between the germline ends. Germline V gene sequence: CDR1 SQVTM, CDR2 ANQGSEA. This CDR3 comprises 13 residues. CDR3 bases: TGCAGCGTTGAAGATCAGGGGTCCGGGGAGCTGTTTTTT. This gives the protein CSVEDQGSGELFF.

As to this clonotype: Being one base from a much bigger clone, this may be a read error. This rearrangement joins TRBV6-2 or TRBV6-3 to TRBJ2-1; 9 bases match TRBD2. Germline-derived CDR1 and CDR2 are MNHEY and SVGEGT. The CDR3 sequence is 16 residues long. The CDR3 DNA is TGTGCCAGCAAGGGATGGGCTAGCGGGAACTACGATGAGCAGTTCTTC. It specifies CASKGWASGNYDEQFF.